The 6 T cell receptor beta chains below all came from one sample that was sequenced in a study of blood T cell repertoires in COVID-19. Data came from immunoSEQ multiplex PCR; TCRdb stores just in-frame clones and leaves some out. This table holds around 260,000 clones, approximately 89% found once. The source material was peripheral blood. These TCRs come from a woman between 45 and 60 years old with acute or convalescent COVID-19.

The chain is built from TRBV10-3 and TRBJ2-3; D gene unclear. With 0 bases removed from V and 6 bases from J, the gap between germline ends came to 10 bases. The length of the CDR3 is 14 residues. The V gene's germline CDR1 is ENHRY and CDR2 SYGVKD. The CDR3 is CAISESLTSDTQYF. For the CDR3, the DNA is TGTGCCATCAGTGAGTCGCTTACAAGTGATACGCAGTATTTT.

The V gene is TRBV28, the J gene TRBJ2-2, with TRBD2 identical over 16 bases. The CDR3 contains 18 residues. Germline CDR1 MDHEN, CDR2 SYDVKM. V dropped 6 bases and J dropped 6; count of bases not matched to a gene: 10. In DNA, the CDR3 is TGTGCCAGCAGCCCTCCGGGACTAGCGGGAGGGGGCGCCGGGGAGCTGTTTTTT. Encoded protein: CASSPPGLAGGGAGELFF.

This chain joins TRBV9 and TRBJ2-1, with D possibly matching TRBD2 (6 bases). The germline V and J ends were trimmed by 0 bases and 6 bases, with 13 bases remaining between them. Germline V CDR1 and CDR2: SGDLS, YYNGEE. This CDR3 comprises 15 residues. CDR3 region: CASSVEVGGSNEQFF. CDR3 nucleotides: TGTGCCAGCAGCGTAGAGGTGGGAGGAAGCAATGAGCAGTTCTTC.

The chain joins TRBV9 to TRBJ1-5; the D gene is possibly TRBD1 (6 bases). In germline, CDR1 is SGDLS, CDR2 YYNGEE. Trimming removed 4 bases from V and 1 base from J, with 21 bases in between. This CDR3 has 18 amino acids. The CDR3 bases are TGTGCCAGCAGCCAGCCCAGGGGCACCTCGATGAGCAATCAGCCCCAGCATTTT. This encodes CASSQPRGTSMSNQPQHF.

The rearrangement links TRBV3-1 (or the pseudogene TRBV3-2) to TRBJ2-1; the D gene is possibly TRBD2 (5 bases). This CDR3 is 18 amino acids long. Trimming pared 1 base from V and 9 bases from J, leaving 25 bases between. Germline assignment: CDR1 LGHDT and CDR2 YNNKEL (reference sequence). The CDR3 sequence: CASSQGLASEGRRSEQFF. In nucleotides, the CDR3 is TGTGCCAGCAGCCAAGGGTTAGCTTCCGAGGGTCGTCGTAGTGAGCAGTTCTTC.

V and J are TRBV7-2 and TRBJ2-3, with 7 bases aligning to TRBD1. V lost 5 bases, J lost 4 bases, and 3 bases stayed unmatched. The CDR3 runs to 13 residues. The V gene's germline CDR1 is SGHTA and CDR2 FQGNSA. CDR3 loop: CASSPQGADTQYF. The CDR3 DNA reads TGTGCCAGCAGCCCCCAGGGGGCAGATACGCAGTATTTT.